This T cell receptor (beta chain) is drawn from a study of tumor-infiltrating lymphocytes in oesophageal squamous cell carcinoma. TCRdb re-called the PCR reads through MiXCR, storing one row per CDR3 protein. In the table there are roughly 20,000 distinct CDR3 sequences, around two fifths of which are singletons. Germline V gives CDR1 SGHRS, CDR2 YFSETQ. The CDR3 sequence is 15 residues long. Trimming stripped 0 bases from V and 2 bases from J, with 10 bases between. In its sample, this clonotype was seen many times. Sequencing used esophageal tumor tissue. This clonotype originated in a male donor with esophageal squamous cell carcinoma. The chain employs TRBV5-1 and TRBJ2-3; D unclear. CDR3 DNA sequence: TGCGCCAGCAGCTTGGTTAGCAAACCCACAGATACGCAGTATTTT. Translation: CASSLVSKPTDTQYF.